Below, 27 T cell receptor beta chains from the same sample are listed, as sequenced in a study of cytomegalovirus exposure and HLA in healthy donors. Sequenced by immunoSEQ multiplex PCR; TCRdb stores in-frame clones only, minus some. This table holds 200,000 to 250,000 clones, 85% to 90% found once. The source material was PBMCs. Every receptor here comes from a man between 18 and 29 years old in good health and CMV-seronegative.

This sequence joins TRBV27 and TRBJ2-7; possible D gene TRBD2, 5 bases. This CDR3 contains 16 residues. V shed 3 bases and J shed 6 bases, with 21 bases lying between them. Per germline, CDR1 MNHEY and CDR2 SMNVEV (reference sequence). The chain's CDR3 is CASSFGMTASFGEQYF. DNA for the CDR3: TGTGCCAGCAGTTTCGGGATGACCGCTTCCTTTGGCGAGCAGTACTTC.

The chain links TRBV7-9 to TRBJ2-3, with TRBD2 identical over 14 bases. Germline CDR1 reads SEHNR; CDR2 reads FQNEAQ (reference sequence). J lost 11 bases, V lost 5 bases, and 9 bases had no gene match. CDR3 length equals 15 residues. CDR3 protein: CASSKPGLAGVRQYF. CDR3 DNA: TGTGCCAGCAGCAAACCGGGACTAGCGGGAGTGCGGCAGTATTTT.

V is TRBV28 and J is TRBJ2-5; D possibly corresponds to TRBD2 (5 bases). V lost 6 bases and J 2 bases, leaving 10 bases between the germline ends. The CDR3 is 13 residues long. Germline assignment: CDR1 MDHEN and CDR2 SYDVKM. In nucleotides, the CDR3 is TGTGCCAGCAGATCCGGGATTCAAGAGACCCAGTACTTC. Encoded protein: CASRSGIQETQYF. The full variable domain, its missing parts supplied by reference TRBV28 and TRBJ2-5, is DVKVTQSSRYLVKRTGEKVFLECVQDMDHENMFWYRQDPGLGLRLIYFSYDVKMKEKGDIPEGYSVSREKKERFSLILESASTNQTSMYLCASRSGIQETQYFGPGTRLLVL.

This chain joins TRBV4-2 and TRBJ2-1, with 9 nucleotides matching TRBD2. With 1 base clipped from V and 1 base from J, the junction kept 11 bases outside the gene matches. Germline assignment: CDR1 LGHNA and CDR2 YNFKEQ. This CDR3 has 19 amino acids. The CDR3 sequence: CASSQGGASGISSYNEQFF. The CDR3 DNA follows: TGTGCCAGCAGCCAAGGTGGCGCTAGCGGGATAAGTTCCTACAATGAGCAGTTCTTC.

This chain connects TRBV19 to TRBJ2-7, with 8 positions matching TRBD2. The V gene's germline CDR1 is LNHDA and CDR2 SQIVND (reference sequence). The CDR3 consists of 15 residues. V trimming: 5 bases; J trimming: 4 bases; junction bases outside the gene matches: 10. This CDR3 is CASSVVTGTRYEQYF. CDR3 bases: TGTGCCAGTAGTGTCGTAACCGGGACTAGATACGAGCAGTACTTC.

The rearrangement joins TRBV18 to TRBJ1-1, with a weak D call TRBD1 (5 bases). With 5 bases removed from V and 0 bases from J, the gap between germline ends came to 13 bases. Germline values: CDR1 KGHSH, CDR2 LQKENI. The length of the CDR3 is 15 residues. The CDR3 reads CASSMGGIMNTEAFF. CDR3 in DNA: TGTGCCAGCTCAATGGGGGGAATCATGAACACTGAAGCTTTCTTT.

The chain carries TRBV7-2 and TRBJ1-2; TRBD1 matches 10 bases. V was clipped by 5 bases and J by 7 bases; unmatched bases: 10. There are 15 residues in the CDR3. Per germline, CDR1 SGHTA and CDR2 FQGNSA. The CDR3 DNA reads as TGTGCCAGCAGCATCCCCGGGACAGGGGTTTCTGGCTACACCTTC. This sequence encodes CASSIPGTGVSGYTF.

The V and J genes are TRBV11-3 and TRBJ1-6; possibly TRBD1 for D (5 bases). Trimming cost V 1 base and J 6 bases, with 7 bases left between them. The CDR3 covers 14 residues. Germline values: CDR1 SGHNT, CDR2 YENEEA. CDR3 nucleotides: TGTGCCAGCAGCTTAGGCGACAGTAATTCACCCCTCCACTTT. This sequence encodes CASSLGDSNSPLHF.

The gene calls are TRBV30 and TRBJ2-1, with 8 bases fitting TRBD2. The germline V gene encodes CDR1 GTSNPN and CDR2 SVGIG (reference sequence). The trim removed 0 bases at V and 4 bases at J, leaving 11 bases unmatched. The CDR3 length is 17 residues. The CDR3 nucleotides are TGTGCCTGGAGTGTACTATTGCCTAGCGGGTGGTACAATGAGCAGTTCTTC. Translation gives CAWSVLLPSGWYNEQFF.

This clone occurred a few times. The V call is TRBV4-1, the J call TRBJ1-5; 9 bases are shared with TRBD1. Germline CDR1 reads MGHRA; CDR2 reads YSYEKL. This CDR3 is 16 amino acids long. V lost 0 bases, J lost 7 bases, and 7 bases stayed unmatched. Written as DNA, the CDR3 is TGCGCCAGCAGCCAAGATAGGGACAGGGACGGCCAGCCCCAGCATTTT. Its protein is CASSQDRDRDGQPQHF.

This chain joins TRBV4-1 and TRBJ2-3; possible D gene TRBD2, 6 bases. This CDR3 comprises 14 residues. Germline CDR1 reads MGHRA; CDR2 reads YSYEKL. Trimming stripped 0 bases from V and 8 bases from J, with 12 bases between. The CDR3 bases are TGCGCCAGCAGCCAAGAGACCAGCGGGTTTACGCAGTATTTT. Its translation: CASSQETSGFTQYF.

This chain connects TRBV11-2 to TRBJ1-4; 9 positions match TRBD1. The germline CDR1 and CDR2 sequences are SGHAT and FQNNGV. The V gene end was trimmed by 1 base and the J gene end by 7 bases; junction bases not matched to a gene: 7. This CDR3 contains 16 residues. The CDR3 DNA is TGTGCCAGCAGCTTAGCTGGGGGACAGGGTGGTGAAAAACTGTTTTTT. As protein: CASSLAGGQGGEKLFF.

The rearrangement uses TRBV28 and TRBJ2-2; TRBD1 matches at 7 bases. The junction had 14 bases not matched to a gene; V was cut back by 4 bases and J by 9 bases. Germline V lookup: CDR1 MDHEN, CDR2 SYDVKM. CDR3 size: 16 residues. This CDR3 reads CASSSRQGASYRELFF. The CDR3 DNA follows: TGTGCCAGCAGTTCCCGACAGGGCGCATCGTACCGGGAGCTGTTTTTT.

The CDR3 is CASMGWTGGSNYGYTF. As DNA, the CDR3 is TGTGCCAGCATGGGGTGGACGGGAGGTTCTAACTATGGCTACACCTTC. The V gene is TRBV7-2, the J gene TRBJ1-2; D unclear. The V end lost 7 bases, the J end lost 0 bases, and 18 bases lay between the germline ends. Germline values: CDR1 SGHTA, CDR2 FQGNSA. The CDR3 contains 16 residues.

This rearrangement joins TRBV27 to TRBJ1-6; 10 bases align to TRBD1. Germline V gene data show CDR1 as MNHEY and CDR2 as SMNVEV (reference sequence). V dropped 6 bases and J dropped 8; count of bases not matched to a gene: 4. The CDR3 consists of 14 residues. The CDR3 nucleotides are TGTGCCAGCAGGAAGACAGGGGGCGATTCACCCCTCCACTTT. Its translation: CASRKTGGDSPLHF.

The chain links TRBV6-5 to TRBJ2-3; the D gene is possibly TRBD1 (6 bases). The CDR3 is made up of 15 amino acids. Trimming pared 0 bases from V and 6 bases from J, leaving 13 bases between. Germline lookup yields CDR1 MNHEY and CDR2 SVGAGI. CDR3 sequence: CASSYSGGPPDTQYF. The CDR3 DNA sequence: TGTGCCAGCAGTTACTCAGGGGGACCCCCCGATACGCAGTATTTT.

This clone was counted a single time. The V call is TRBV27, the J call TRBJ2-2; TRBD1 matches 7 bases. The CDR3 is 14 residues long. CDR1 and CDR2 (germline): MNHEY, SMNVEV (reference sequence). V lost 4 bases to trimming and J lost 6 bases; unmatched junction nucleotides: 5. The CDR3 bases are TGTGCCAGCAGTTACAGGGGAGATCCCGGGGAGCTGTTTTTT. Residues: CASSYRGDPGELFF.

This rearrangement joins TRBV5-1 to TRBJ2-3; tentatively, D is TRBD2 (7 bases). V was cut by 1 base and J by 1 base, with 10 bases left in between. The CDR3 sequence is 15 residues long. The germline CDR1 and CDR2 sequences are SGHRS and YFSETQ. The CDR3 sequence: CASSLREGGTDTQYF. In DNA form, the CDR3 reads TGCGCCAGCAGCTTGAGGGAGGGGGGCACAGATACGCAGTATTTT.

This clone was found once. J is TRBJ2-3 and V is TRBV5-1; 7 bases are shared with TRBD2. V shed 4 bases and J 5 bases; nucleotides not matched to a gene: 7. CDR1 is SGHRS, CDR2 YFSETQ, per germline. CDR3 length: 14 amino acids. The CDR3 bases are TGCGCCAGCAGCGCAAACCGGGGGGAAGATACGCAGTATTTT. This translates into CASSANRGEDTQYF.

The rearrangement joins TRBV9 to TRBJ2-5, with 9 bases fitting TRBD2. The germline CDR1 and CDR2 sequences are SGDLS and YYNGEE. The CDR3 covers 15 residues. With 2 bases clipped from V and 4 bases from J, the junction kept 6 bases outside the gene matches. The CDR3 loop is CASSVLAGTGETQYF. CDR3 DNA: TGTGCCAGCAGCGTCCTAGCGGGGACGGGAGAGACCCAGTACTTC.

This CDR3 reads CASSSGQGGGNTEAFF. The CDR3 region has the DNA TGTGCCAGCAGCTCGGGACAGGGTGGGGGAAACACTGAAGCTTTCTTT. The chain couples TRBV5-4 to TRBJ1-1; TRBD1 aligns across 9 bases. This CDR3 contains 16 residues. J was trimmed by 2 bases and V by 3 bases; bases with no gene match: 8. Looked up from germline, CDR1 is SGHNT and CDR2 is YYREEE (reference sequence).

The rearrangement uses TRBV29-1 and TRBJ1-4; D ambiguous. V lost 5 bases and J lost 4, with 8 bases in between. The CDR3 runs to 12 residues. The germline gives CDR1 SQVTM, CDR2 ANQGSEA. CDR3 loop: CSVWLINEKLFF. The CDR3 coding sequence is TGCAGCGTTTGGCTGATTAATGAAAAACTGTTTTTT.

This chain links TRBV23-1 with TRBJ2-3; the match to TRBD1 covers 7 bases. TRBV23-1 is sorted into the ORF group, with uncertain function. J was trimmed by 2 bases and V by 1 base; bases with no gene match: 9. The CDR3 has 17 amino acids. This chain's CDR3 is CASSQYWTGSATDTQYF. DNA of the CDR3: TGCGCCAGCAGTCAATATTGGACAGGTTCCGCCACAGATACGCAGTATTTT.

The rearrangement uses TRBV4-1 and TRBJ1-5; TRBD1 is a possible D gene (6 bases). The CDR3 contains 15 residues. Germline CDR1 is MGHRA and CDR2 is YSYEKL. V lost 1 base to trimming and J lost 4 bases, with 11 bases between them. CDR3 in amino acids: CASSQVAGANQPQHF. The CDR3 coding sequence is TGCGCCAGCAGCCAAGTAGCAGGGGCGAATCAGCCCCAGCATTTT.

The rearrangement joins TRBV12-5 to TRBJ2-3; D is ambiguous. This CDR3 spans 17 amino acids. V was trimmed by 6 bases and J by 0 bases, leaving 19 bases between them. CDR1 LGHNT and CDR2 FRNRAP come from the germline V gene. The CDR3 region is CASGGYWAKSSTDTQYF. The CDR3 nucleotides are TGTGCTAGTGGGGGCTACTGGGCGAAATCTAGCACAGATACGCAGTATTTT.

The chain carries TRBV27 and TRBJ2-5, with D perhaps TRBD2 (6 bases). CDR1 is MNHEY, CDR2 SMNVEV, per germline (reference sequence). This CDR3 has 14 residues. Trimming left V 3 bases short and J 5 bases short, with 13 bases between. CDR3 DNA sequence: TGTGCCAGCAGTTTTGGGGGGATAGCGGAGACCCAGTACTTC. It yields the protein CASSFGGIAETQYF.

The chain recombines TRBV27 with TRBJ2-2; 8 bases match TRBD2. This CDR3 contains 14 residues. V gave up 3 bases and J gave up 5 bases; unmatched junction bases: 2. Germline V gene sequence: CDR1 MNHEY, CDR2 SMNVEV (reference sequence). The DNA of the CDR3 is TGTGCCAGCAGTTTTCGGGGGGGGACCGGGGAGCTGTTTTTT. This gives the protein CASSFRGGTGELFF.